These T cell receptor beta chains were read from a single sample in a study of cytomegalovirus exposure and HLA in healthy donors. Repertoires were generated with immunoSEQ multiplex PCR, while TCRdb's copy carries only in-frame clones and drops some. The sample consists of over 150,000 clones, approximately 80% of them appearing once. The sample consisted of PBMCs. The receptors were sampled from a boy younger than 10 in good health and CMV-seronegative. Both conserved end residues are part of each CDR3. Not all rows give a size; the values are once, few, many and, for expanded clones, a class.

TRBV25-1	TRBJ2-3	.	CASSGPSGGGTDTQYF
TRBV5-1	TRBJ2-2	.	CASSPQGTGELFF
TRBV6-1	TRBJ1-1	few	CASARSSLNTEAFF
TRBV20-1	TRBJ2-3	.	CSAYGADTQYF
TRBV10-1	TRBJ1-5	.	CASSEAVSNQPQHF
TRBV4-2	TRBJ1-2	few	CASSQGRGLANYGYTF
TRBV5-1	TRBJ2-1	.	CASSLSVGANEQFF
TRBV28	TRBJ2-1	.	CASSSHDGWSSYNEQFF
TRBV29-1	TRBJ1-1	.	CSVAGLGNTEAFF
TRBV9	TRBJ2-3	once	CASSVNLAWDTQYF
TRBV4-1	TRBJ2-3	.	CASSRGQGSRLQYF
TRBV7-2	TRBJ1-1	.	CASRNDRNTEAFF
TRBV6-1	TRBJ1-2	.	CASRLQGNGYTF
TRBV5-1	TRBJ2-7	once	CASSPGGTGWYEQYF
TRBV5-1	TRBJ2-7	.	CASSFEGLTYEQYF
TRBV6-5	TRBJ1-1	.	CASRENPTGNTEAFF
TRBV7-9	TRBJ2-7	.	CASSLVISYEQYF
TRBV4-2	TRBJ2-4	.	CASSQDYTRGNIQYF
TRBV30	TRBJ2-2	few	CAWRRLAGASNTGELFF
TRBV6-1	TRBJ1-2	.	CASSEVGSANYGYTF
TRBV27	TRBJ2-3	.	CASSLFGQGFTDTQYF
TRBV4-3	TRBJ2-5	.	CASSQEGLRGQETQYF
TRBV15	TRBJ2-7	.	CATSRDTWRDRGSYEQYF
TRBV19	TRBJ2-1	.	CASSVPWKAGGPNEQFF
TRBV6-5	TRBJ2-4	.	CASSLTGTGANIQYF
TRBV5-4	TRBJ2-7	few	CASSWGGQIEQYF
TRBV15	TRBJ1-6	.	CATSRGGPVNSPLHF
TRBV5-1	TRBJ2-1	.	CASSDGVWGLQEQFF
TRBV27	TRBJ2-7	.	CASSSATGTAPGEQYF
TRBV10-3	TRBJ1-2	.	CAISDRRQAATSNYGYTF
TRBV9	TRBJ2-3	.	CASSTQGNTDTQYF
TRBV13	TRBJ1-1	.	CASSLNVRTEAFF
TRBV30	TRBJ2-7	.	CAWDGGQLSYEQYF
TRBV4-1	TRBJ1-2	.	CASSPSIMVRDRGMYGYTF
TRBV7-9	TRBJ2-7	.	CASSLGRGGGYEQYF
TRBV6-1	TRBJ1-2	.	CASRAGGRDYGYTF
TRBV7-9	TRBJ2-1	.	CSSSGDRASPYNEQFF
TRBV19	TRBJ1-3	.	CASSIGRGSGNTIYF
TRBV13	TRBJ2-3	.	CASSLALGGGPGTTDTQYF
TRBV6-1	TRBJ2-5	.	CASNRGLEETQYF
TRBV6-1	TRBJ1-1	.	CASSDPSRVNTEAFF
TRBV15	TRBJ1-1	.	CATSRKTGEAFF
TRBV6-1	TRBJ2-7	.	CASSEGAGGPYEQYF
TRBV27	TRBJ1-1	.	CASSRWTGGQNTEAFF
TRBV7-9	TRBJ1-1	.	CASSLVGRDRGTEAFF
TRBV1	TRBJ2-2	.	CTSSQCPSGGMDTGELFF
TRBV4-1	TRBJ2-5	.	CASSQGSSGGPQETQYF
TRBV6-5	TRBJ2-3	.	CASSYSTGGAADTQYF
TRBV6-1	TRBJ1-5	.	CASTTGFGNQPQHF
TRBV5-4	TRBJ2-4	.	CASGQTGIAKNIQYF
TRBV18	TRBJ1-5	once	CASSLDRFNQPQHF
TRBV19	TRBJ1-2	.	CASHGEVLHTFNYGYTF
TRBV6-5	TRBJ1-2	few	CASSGAVYYGYTF